The 14 T cell receptor beta chains in this list originate from one sample, sequenced in a study of human T cells and chemical hapten exposure. TCRdb redid the calling of the RACE reads with MiXCR, one entry per CDR3 protein. The data contain over 75,000 distinct CDR3 sequences, 11% of them singletons. Described time point: patch test 3, about 24 weeks after DPC sensitization. Described treatment: therapeutic diphenylcyclopropenone sensitization with weekly scalp DPC. Sequenced material: whole blood, taken in connection with sensitization to the hapten diphenylcyclopropenone (DPC). The receptors here all came from a woman in her 30s with alopecia areata. Some clones in this sample may be carry-over from other donors' samples.

This clonotype has ten or more counts. The rearrangement joins TRBV5-1 to TRBJ2-3, with a weak D call TRBD2 (5 bases). The CDR3 consists of 14 residues. V lost 0 bases and J lost 4, with 9 bases in between. Germline values: CDR1 SGHRS, CDR2 YFSETQ. The chain's CDR3 is CASSLAGVPDTQYF. CDR3 nucleotide sequence: TGCGCCAGCAGCTTGGCCGGGGTCCCAGATACGCAGTATTTT.

The V call is TRBV28, the J call TRBJ1-1, with TRBD1 matching over 7 bases. In germline, CDR1 is MDHEN, CDR2 SYDVKM. This CDR3 is built from 13 residues. The trim removed 6 bases at V and 10 bases at J, leaving 11 bases unmatched. The CDR3 DNA reads TGTGCCAGCAGCAGACAGGGCTGGAGTGGAGCTTTCTTT. Residues: CASSRQGWSGAFF.

The chain joins TRBV7-9 to TRBJ2-1; D is tentatively TRBD1 or TRBD2 (6 bases each). There are 14 residues in the CDR3. Trimming removed 2 bases at V and 13 bases at J, with 18 bases between. Per the germline V gene, CDR1 is SEHNR and CDR2 is FQNEAQ (reference sequence). The CDR3 DNA is TGTGCCAGCAGCTTATCCGAAGGGGGGAATACTCAGTTCTTC. As protein: CASSLSEGGNTQFF.

This clonotype was seen ten or more times. The chain recombines TRBV29-1 with TRBJ2-3; 8 positions match TRBD2. Losses at the gene ends were 4 bases for V and 8 bases for J; bases not matched to a gene: 8. Looked up from germline, CDR1 is SQVTM and CDR2 is ANQGSEA. This CDR3 has 13 amino acids. Written as DNA, the CDR3 is TGCAGCGTTGCCCAGCGGGAGCGCGGTACGCAGTATTTT. Protein sequence: CSVAQRERGTQYF.

The chain recombines TRBV25-1 with TRBJ2-1; D unclear. Germline CDR1 MGHDK, CDR2 SYGVNS. The CDR3 totals 12 residues. Trimming cost V 3 bases and J 9 bases, with 9 bases left between them. The CDR3 nucleotides read TGTGCCAGCAGTGATACCGTGGTTGAGCAGTTCTTC. It specifies CASSDTVVEQFF.

Many counts were recorded for this clonotype. V usage is TRBV15 and J usage is TRBJ2-1, with 9 bases aligning to TRBD2. The germline V gene encodes CDR1 LNHNV and CDR2 YYDKDF (reference sequence). Trimming cost V 7 bases and J 8 bases; bases outside gene matches: 12. The CDR3 loop spans 15 amino acids. As DNA, the CDR3 is TGTGCCACCACGAGGGGTAGCGGGAGTATCGATGAGCAGTTCTTC. Its translation: CATTRGSGSIDEQFF.

V usage is TRBV29-1 and J usage is TRBJ2-2; TRBD1 agrees at 8 bases. V lost 6 bases and J lost 2; bases outside the gene matches: 5. The germline CDR1 and CDR2 sequences are SQVTM and ANQGSEA. The CDR3 loop spans 14 amino acids. CDR3 DNA: TGCAGCGTGGACAGGGTGGGCAACACCGGGGAGCTGTTTTTT. This sequence encodes CSVDRVGNTGELFF.

This sequence joins TRBV29-1 and TRBJ2-1, with D hard to call. The V end lost 3 bases, the J end lost 4 bases, and 10 bases lay between the germline ends. The CDR3 spans 13 residues. The V gene's germline CDR1 is SQVTM and CDR2 ANQGSEA. CDR3 in DNA: TGCAGCGTTGATTTGCGTGGGTACAATGAGCAGTTCTTC. Translation: CSVDLRGYNEQFF.

The table lists this clonotype with a few counts. The chain combines TRBV28 with TRBJ1-5; D is possibly TRBD1 (5 bases). Germline-derived CDR1 and CDR2 are MDHEN and SYDVKM. V lost 2 bases and J lost 4, with 9 bases in between. The CDR3 runs 14 residues. CDR3 sequence (DNA): TGTGCCAGCAGTTTAGGGGGTCAGAATCAGCCCCAGCATTTT. Translated, it gives CASSLGGQNQPQHF.

As for this clonotype: A much larger clone sits a single nucleotide away, making a read error possible. This chain links TRBV14 with TRBJ1-4; D is undetermined. The V and J ends lost 2 bases and 8 bases respectively, with 12 bases between them. The CDR3 extends over 14 amino acids. Germline assignment: CDR1 SGHDN and CDR2 FVKESK. CDR3 DNA: TGTGCCAGCAGCCAATACCTTGGGAAAGAAAAACTGTTTTTT. Amino acid sequence: CASSQYLGKEKLFF.

This clonotype was counted at least ten times. The gene calls are TRBV20-1 and TRBJ1-5; D is undetermined. Trimming removed 6 bases at V and 2 bases at J, with 17 bases between. CDR1 is DFQATT, CDR2 SNEGSKA, per germline (reference sequence). This CDR3 comprises 15 residues. The CDR3 DNA reads as TGCAGTGCCAATAAAGGTGGTTTTGGCAATCAGCCCCAGCATTTT. This encodes CSANKGGFGNQPQHF.

This clonotype has ten or more counts. This chain uses TRBV2 with TRBJ2-1; 8 nucleotides agree with TRBD2. Unmatched junction bases numbered 7, after V lost 4 bases and J lost 2 bases. This CDR3 comprises 16 residues. Germline CDR1 is SNHLY and CDR2 is FYNNEI. CDR3 sequence: CASSAVELAAYNEQFF. The CDR3 DNA reads as TGTGCCAGCAGTGCTGTAGAACTAGCGGCCTACAATGAGCAGTTCTTC.

The V and J genes are TRBV24-1 and TRBJ1-2; D is possibly TRBD1 (6 bases). Germline V gene lookup returns CDR1 KGHDR and CDR2 SFDVKD. V was pared by 2 bases and J by 8 bases, with 11 bases between. The CDR3 spans 13 residues. The CDR3 loop is CATSDYREYGYTF. CDR3 DNA: TGTGCCACCAGTGATTACAGGGAGTACGGCTACACCTTC.

This clonotype was recorded at least ten times. This rearrangement joins TRBV20-1 to TRBJ2-3; no definite D call. The CDR3 extends over 13 amino acids. The V end lost 3 bases, the J end lost 5 bases, and 12 bases lay between the germline ends. Germline-derived CDR1 and CDR2 are DFQATT and SNEGSKA (reference sequence). The CDR3 here is CSASLWDGDTQYF. As DNA, the CDR3 is TGCAGTGCTAGTCTATGGGATGGAGATACGCAGTATTTT.